The next 3 T cell receptor beta chains were all read from a single sample in a study of T-cell reconstitution after alpha-beta-depleted transplantation in children. TCRbeta library preparation incorporated unique molecular identifiers. TCRdb itself ran the PCR reads through MiXCR, one entry per CDR3 protein. The sample carries about 580,000 distinct CDR3 sequences, around 23% recorded once. Sample: PBMCs, mostly from graft donor cells, taken 360 days after TCRalphabeta/CD19-depleted stem cell transplant. Receptor source: a boy under three years old who had a stem cell transplant for acute myeloid leukemia, so the T cells may come from the graft donor.

The rearrangement links TRBV20-1 to TRBJ1-2, with D hard to call. The V and J ends lost 3 bases and 0 bases respectively, with 14 bases between them. The CDR3 contains 15 residues. CDR1 and CDR2 from the germline V gene are DFQATT and SNEGSKA (reference sequence). The CDR3 sequence: CSARIGRRTNYGYTF. In nucleotides, the CDR3 is TGCAGTGCTAGGATCGGGAGGCGAACTAACTATGGCTACACCTTC.

At least ten counts were recorded for this clonotype. This chain connects TRBV6-5 to TRBJ2-1, with 8 bases lining up with TRBD2. CDR1 MNHEY and CDR2 SVGAGI come from the germline V gene. The length of the CDR3 is 16 residues. Unmatched junction bases numbered 9, after V lost 0 bases and J lost 8 bases. The CDR3: CASSYSRALAVHEQFF. The CDR3 coding sequence is TGTGCCAGCAGTTACTCGAGGGCACTAGCGGTCCATGAGCAGTTCTTC.

This clonotype turned up a few times. The V call is TRBV7-2, the J call TRBJ2-7, with D perhaps given as TRBD1 or TRBD2 (5 bases each). This CDR3 has 13 residues. V lost 4 bases to trimming and J lost 7 bases, with 14 bases between them. Looked up from germline, CDR1 is SGHTA and CDR2 is FQGNSA. DNA of the CDR3: TGTGCCAGCAGCTCCGGGGCTTCGGGAGAGCAGTACTTC. This translates into CASSSGASGEQYF.